The 32 T cell receptor beta chains below come from one sample, sequenced in a study of cytomegalovirus exposure and HLA in healthy donors. The PCR ran on 60 Vbeta and 13 Jbeta primers. Libraries were prepared by immunoSEQ multiplex PCR; TCRdb keeps only in-frame clonotypes and omits some of them. The top ten hold 0.35% to 0.5% of the sample, which has about 200,000 clones, about four fifths seen once. The sequencing input was PBMCs. Receptors originate from a male donor in good health and CMV-seropositive.

The chain employs TRBV4-1 and TRBJ2-1, with TRBD2 matching 15 bases. The CDR3 is 18 amino acids. V lost 4 bases, J lost 7 bases, and 11 bases stayed unmatched. Germline V lookup: CDR1 MGHRA, CDR2 YSYEKL. The CDR3 DNA is TGCGCCAGCAGCCGACCTGGACTAGCGGGGGGGATTCGTAATGAGCAGTTCTTC. This codes for CASSRPGLAGGIRNEQFF.

V usage is TRBV7-6 and J usage is TRBJ2-5; D gene unclear. Germline V lookup: CDR1 SGHVS, CDR2 FNYEAQ. V lost 1 base to trimming and J lost 5 bases, with 5 bases between them. The CDR3 runs 12 residues. The CDR3 bases are TGTGCCAGCAGCTTAGGGCGGGAGACCCAGTACTTC. Its protein product is CASSLGRETQYF.

This sequence joins TRBV5-4 and TRBJ2-7; 13 positions match TRBD2. J gave up 3 bases and V 4 bases, and 1 base lay outside the gene matches. Germline values: CDR1 SGHNT, CDR2 YYREEE (reference sequence). The CDR3 contains 14 residues. The DNA of the CDR3 is TGTGCCAGCAGCAGGACTAGCGGGGGCTACGAGCAGTACTTC. Translated: CASSRTSGGYEQYF.

This clone showed up just a few times. The chain employs TRBV9 and TRBJ2-5; D perhaps matches TRBD1 (5 bases). Matching the DNA end better, TRBJ2-7 makes the J call doubtful. The germline V gene encodes CDR1 SGDLS and CDR2 YYNGEE. The CDR3 has 13 amino acids. The CDR3 DNA follows: TGTGCCAGCAGCGCTAGGGGATCCTACGAGCAGTACTTC. It encodes CASSARGSYEQYF.

The chain carries TRBV4-3 and TRBJ2-1; 12 nucleotides align to TRBD2. V gave up 0 bases and J gave up 4 bases; unmatched junction bases: 1. This CDR3 is 16 amino acids long. In germline, CDR1 is LGHNA, CDR2 YSLEER. The CDR3 loop is CASSQDTSGGYNEQFF. For the CDR3, the DNA is TGCGCCAGCAGCCAAGATACTAGCGGGGGGTACAATGAGCAGTTCTTC.

The chain carries TRBV9 and TRBJ2-1, with a weak D call TRBD2 (6 bases). The germline V and J ends were trimmed by 2 bases and 9 bases, with 6 bases remaining between them. The CDR3 totals 11 residues. Germline assignment: CDR1 SGDLS and CDR2 YYNGEE. The CDR3 nucleotides read TGTGCCAGCAGCGTTAGCGGTGAGCAGTTCTTC. Translation gives CASSVSGEQFF.

This chain joins TRBV27 and TRBJ2-3, with 12 positions matching TRBD2. Germline V CDR1 and CDR2: MNHEY, SMNVEV (reference sequence). The V and J ends lost 7 bases and 2 bases, in that order; junction bases with no gene match: 13. The CDR3 is made up of 18 amino acids. CDR3 nucleotide sequence: TGTGCCAGCACCCTGACTAGCGGGAGCCTCCTACTCACAGATACGCAGTATTTT. Translating gives CASTLTSGSLLLTDTQYF.

The V call is TRBV2, the J call TRBJ2-3, with D perhaps TRBD1 (6 bases). The CDR3 contains 15 residues. Per germline, CDR1 SNHLY and CDR2 FYNNEI. V gave up 6 bases and J gave up 0 bases, with 13 bases separating them. The CDR3, as DNA: TGTGCCAGCAGCCAGACAGGAGTTAGCACAGATACGCAGTATTTT. Its translation: CASSQTGVSTDTQYF. Supplemented by reference TRBV2 and TRBJ2-3, the full variable domain reads EPEVTQTPSHQVTQMGQEVILRCVPISNHLYFYWYRQILGQKVEFLVSFYNNEISEKSEIFDDQFSVERPDGSNFTLKIRSTKLEDSAMYFCASSQTGVSTDTQYFGPGTRLTVL.

This clone was seen more than once but under ten times. The chain couples TRBV5-1 to TRBJ1-1; no clear D gene. The ends were cut back, 6 bases at V and 1 base at J, with 16 bases in the middle. The germline V gene encodes CDR1 SGHRS and CDR2 YFSETQ. This CDR3 region has 15 residues. The CDR3 region is CASTRDPQQNTEAFF. CDR3 nucleotides: TGCGCCAGCACTAGAGATCCCCAGCAGAACACTGAAGCTTTCTTT.

J is TRBJ2-7 and V is TRBV19; TRBD2 agrees at 8 bases. The CDR3 consists of 17 residues. Germline trimming cut 4 bases from V and 0 bases from J; bases unmatched to any gene: 11. Per germline, CDR1 LNHDA and CDR2 SQIVND (reference sequence). The CDR3 loop is CASSRALLAERSYEQYF. CDR3 DNA: TGTGCCAGTAGTAGAGCATTACTAGCGGAGCGCTCCTACGAGCAGTACTTC.

This clone showed up just once. The rearrangement uses TRBV6-5 and TRBJ2-3; 8 positions match TRBD2. J lost 1 base, V lost 6 bases, and 0 bases had no gene match. CDR1 and CDR2 from the germline V gene are MNHEY and SVGAGI. The CDR3 sequence is 13 residues long. The CDR3 loop reads CASSGRGTDTQYF. The CDR3 bases are TGTGCCAGCAGCGGGAGGGGCACAGATACGCAGTATTTT.

The chain carries TRBV5-1 and TRBJ1-2; TRBD1 matches 9 bases. This CDR3 spans 15 amino acids. The germline CDR1 and CDR2 sequences are SGHRS and YFSETQ. The V segment lost 4 bases and the J segment 8 bases; nucleotides outside the gene matches: 12. CDR3 DNA sequence: TGCGCCAGCAGCCAACCGGGACAGGGATTAGGGGGCTACACCTTC. This translates into CASSQPGQGLGGYTF.

Points on this clone: Other DNA sequences in this specimen translate into the identical CDR3. CDR3: CASSPGIYGYTF. The CDR3 nucleotides read TGTGCCAGCAGCCCCGGGATCTATGGCTACACCTTC. The chain employs TRBV7-2 and TRBJ1-2, with D unclear. The CDR3 totals 12 residues. CDR1 SGHTA and CDR2 FQGNSA come from the germline V gene. Trimming removed 5 bases from V and 4 bases from J, with 8 bases in between. The full variable domain, in which reference TRBV7-2 and TRBJ1-2 provide the parts outside the CDR3, is GAGVSQSPSNKVTEKGKDVELRCDPISGHTALYWYRQSLGQGLEFLIYFQGNSAPDKSGLPSDRFSAERTGGSVSTLTIQRTQQEDSAVYLCASSPGIYGYTFGSGTRLTVV.

The chain is built from TRBV5-1 and TRBJ1-1; possible D gene TRBD1, 6 bases. The germline V gene encodes CDR1 SGHRS and CDR2 YFSETQ. The V gene lost 3 bases and the J gene lost 2 bases, with 17 bases spanning the gap. The CDR3 consists of 16 residues. The CDR3 region is CASSYHAGTPNTEAFF. DNA for the CDR3: TGCGCCAGCAGCTATCACGCTGGGACACCCAACACTGAAGCTTTCTTT. Variable domain in full (rest from reference TRBV5-1 and TRBJ1-1): KAGVTQTPRYLIKTRGQQVTLSCSPISGHRSVSWYQQTPGQGLQFLFEYFSETQRNKGNFPGRFSGRQFSNSRSEMNVSTLELGDSALYLCASSYHAGTPNTEAFFGQGTRLTVV.

The chain carries TRBV7-6 and TRBJ2-4, with 8 bases identical to TRBD1. This CDR3 is built from 13 residues. Germline-derived CDR1 and CDR2 are SGHVS and FNYEAQ. The ends lost 5 bases at V and 6 bases at J; junction bases unmatched: 3. This CDR3 reads CASSLGQGNIQYF. CDR3 in DNA: TGTGCCAGCAGCCTAGGACAGGGAAACATTCAGTACTTC.

This clone was recorded a few times. This sequence joins TRBV28 and TRBJ1-4; possible D gene TRBD1, 6 bases. CDR1 MDHEN and CDR2 SYDVKM come from the germline V gene. The length of the CDR3 is 15 residues. Trimming removed 4 bases from V and 2 bases from J, with 11 bases in between. The CDR3, as DNA: TGTGCCAGCAGTTGGGACACAATCACTAATGAAAAACTGTTTTTT. It translates to CASSWDTITNEKLFF.

This clone has more than one count but fewer than ten. V usage is TRBV7-9 and J usage is TRBJ1-1; possible D gene TRBD1, 5 bases. Trimming stripped 5 bases from V and 6 bases from J, with 10 bases between. Germline CDR1 reads SEHNR; CDR2 reads FQNEAQ (reference sequence). CDR3 length: 12 amino acids. The CDR3 region is CASSHPQAEAFF. The CDR3 nucleotides read TGTGCCAGCAGCCACCCACAGGCTGAAGCTTTCTTT.

This CDR3 is CASRYQGPYEQYF. DNA for the CDR3: TGTGCCAGCAGGTACCAGGGGCCCTACGAGCAGTACTTC. This chain connects TRBV27 to TRBJ2-7; a possible D gene is TRBD1 (6 bases). V lost 6 bases and J 2 bases, leaving 11 bases between the germline ends. Germline CDR1 MNHEY, CDR2 SMNVEV (reference sequence). The CDR3 is made up of 13 amino acids.

The chain employs TRBV15 and TRBJ2-7; a weak D match, TRBD2 (7 bases). CDR3 length equals 13 residues. The germline V and J ends were trimmed by 6 bases and 5 bases, with 14 bases remaining between them. The germline V gene has CDR1 LNHNV and CDR2 YYDKDF (reference sequence). As DNA, the CDR3 is TGTGCCACCAGTCCCGGGGGGCGGAACGAGCAGTACTTC. This sequence encodes CATSPGGRNEQYF.

This clone is a singleton in its sample. The V and J genes are TRBV14 and TRBJ2-1; 12 bases match TRBD2. Trimming at V came to 0 bases and at J to 6 bases, leaving 9 bases not matched to a gene. The CDR3 is made up of 18 amino acids. Germline CDR1 SGHDN, CDR2 FVKESK. For the CDR3, the DNA is TGTGCCAGCAGCCAAGACAGGACGACTAGCGGGGGACTCAATGAGCAGTTCTTC. The encoded protein is CASSQDRTTSGGLNEQFF. The full variable domain, completed using reference TRBV14 and TRBJ2-1, is EAGVTQFPSHSVIEKGQTVTLRCDPISGHDNLYWYRRVMGKEIKFLLHFVKESKQDESGMPNNRFLAERTGGTYSTLKVQPAELEDSGVYFCASSQDRTTSGGLNEQFFGPGTRLTVL.

This chain connects TRBV5-1 to TRBJ2-7; 8 bases match TRBD2. Trimming took 2 bases from V and 3 from J; bases not matched to a gene: 7. Germline V lookup: CDR1 SGHRS, CDR2 YFSETQ. This CDR3 contains 15 residues. The CDR3 DNA reads TGCGCCAGCAGCTTCGTTGTAGCGGGAAACTACGAGCAGTACTTC. This encodes CASSFVVAGNYEQYF.

The chain joins TRBV19 to TRBJ2-2; D is uncertain. The ends were cut back, 3 bases at V and 4 bases at J, with 12 bases in the middle. In germline, CDR1 is LNHDA, CDR2 SQIVND (reference sequence). The CDR3 has 15 residues. The CDR3 DNA reads TGTGCCAGTAGTATCCCCAGCGACTCCACCGGGGAGCTGTTTTTT. Translated, it gives CASSIPSDSTGELFF.

The chain is built from TRBV7-2 and TRBJ2-5; 9 bases are a match to TRBD2. The CDR3 is 16 amino acids. CDR1 SGHTA and CDR2 FQGNSA come from the germline V gene. The V and J ends lost 1 base and 2 bases, in that order; junction bases with no gene match: 5. The CDR3 region has the DNA TGTGCCAGCAGCTTAGAGGCGGCGGGGGGGCAAGAGACCCAGTACTTC. Translating it yields CASSLEAAGGQETQYF. The full variable domain, its missing parts supplied by reference TRBV7-2 and TRBJ2-5, is GAGVSQSPSNKVTEKGKDVELRCDPISGHTALYWYRQSLGQGLEFLIYFQGNSAPDKSGLPSDRFSAERTGGSVSTLTIQRTQQEDSAVYLCASSLEAAGGQETQYFGPGTRLLVL.

The V and J genes are TRBV18 and TRBJ2-7; D possibly corresponds to TRBD1 (5 bases). V dropped 0 bases and J dropped 2 bases, with 8 bases sitting between them. The CDR3 covers 14 residues. Germline CDR1 and CDR2: KGHSH and LQKENI. CDR3 sequence reads: CASSPPTATYEQYF. The CDR3 DNA reads TGTGCCAGCTCACCACCGACAGCTACCTACGAGCAGTACTTC.

This clone has just a few counts. The chain has TRBV7-3 and TRBJ2-4; no definite D call. CDR1 is SGHTA and CDR2 is FQGTGA in the germline V gene. V lost 2 bases to trimming and J lost 1 base, with 12 bases between them. CDR3 size: 16 residues. Written as DNA, the CDR3 is TGTGCCAGCAGCTTAGCGCCCGAGAGGGCCAAAAACATTCAGTACTTC. As protein: CASSLAPERAKNIQYF.

J is TRBJ2-6 and V is TRBV28, with 13 bases lining up with TRBD2. CDR1 is MDHEN and CDR2 is SYDVKM in the germline V gene. CDR3 length equals 21 residues. With 4 bases clipped from V and 3 bases from J, the junction kept 15 bases outside the gene matches. In nucleotides, the CDR3 is TGTGCCAGCAGTTCACTAGCGGGGGGGCCCGGAACCGCAAGTGGGGCCAACGTCCTGACTTTC. This codes for CASSSLAGGPGTASGANVLTF. The full variable domain, completed using reference TRBV28 and TRBJ2-6, is DVKVTQSSRYLVKRTGEKVFLECVQDMDHENMFWYRQDPGLGLRLIYFSYDVKMKEKGDIPEGYSVSREKKERFSLILESASTNQTSMYLCASSSLAGGPGTASGANVLTFGAGSRLTVL.

The V gene is TRBV27, the J gene TRBJ2-4, with 7 bases aligning to TRBD2. The trim removed 5 bases at V and 5 bases at J, leaving 3 bases unmatched. Germline CDR1 MNHEY, CDR2 SMNVEV (reference sequence). The CDR3 covers 13 residues. The CDR3: CASSLRGENIQYF. CDR3 nucleotides: TGTGCCAGCAGTCTTCGGGGGGAAAACATTCAGTACTTC.

The chain uses TRBV9 and TRBJ2-3, with 9 bases aligning to TRBD2. V was clipped by 3 bases and J by 4 bases; unmatched bases: 9. The CDR3 is 16 residues long. Germline V lookup: CDR1 SGDLS, CDR2 YYNGEE. CDR3 nucleotide sequence: TGTGCCAGCAGCGGACCTAGCGGGATCTCGGCAGATACGCAGTATTTT. Residues: CASSGPSGISADTQYF.

The chain combines TRBV18 with TRBJ2-7; D may be TRBD1 (6 bases). From germline, CDR1 is KGHSH and CDR2 LQKENI. Deletions cut 3 bases from V and 2 bases from J, with 17 bases between. The CDR3 is made up of 16 amino acids. The CDR3 protein is CASSPGAGLGTYEQYF. CDR3 coding DNA: TGTGCCAGCTCACCGGGGGCGGGTTTAGGGACCTACGAGCAGTACTTC.

The V call is TRBV9, the J call TRBJ2-7; no definite D call. V was trimmed by 0 bases and J by 1 base, leaving 8 bases between them. The CDR3 length is 14 residues. Looked up from germline, CDR1 is SGDLS and CDR2 is YYNGEE. CDR3 residues: CASSVAGLSYEQYF. CDR3 nucleotide sequence: TGTGCCAGCAGCGTAGCAGGTCTATCCTACGAGCAGTACTTC.

The CDR3 loop reads CASSQVGGNYGYTF. As DNA, the CDR3 is TGCGCCAGCAGCCAAGTGGGGGGAAACTATGGCTACACCTTC. The chain joins TRBV4-3 to TRBJ1-2; D might be TRBD1 (5 bases). V lost 1 base, J lost 2 bases, and 8 bases lay in between. In germline, CDR1 is LGHNA, CDR2 YSLEER. The CDR3 has 14 amino acids.

This clone appeared a single time. The J gene is TRBJ1-1, the V gene TRBV6-5, with 10 nucleotides matching TRBD1. This CDR3 is 16 amino acids long. Losses at the gene ends were 2 bases for V and 4 bases for J; bases not matched to a gene: 7. Germline V lookup: CDR1 MNHEY, CDR2 SVGAGI. CDR3 nucleotides: TGTGCCAGCAGTTACAGAGTGACAGGGGGCCTCACTGAAGCTTTCTTT. It encodes CASSYRVTGGLTEAFF.